One T cell receptor beta chain is described in this entry. In the original processing: Reference gene primers were amplified, and this amplification served to estimate nucleated cell counts. TCRdb keeps only in-frame clones here, not all; method: immunoSEQ multiplex PCR. V and J calls and clone size are those listed in that table; D and trimming were worked out from the DNA. Of about 440,000 clones listed, around 89% are singletons. The data derive from a study of blood T cell repertoires in COVID-19. At the level of the study: Sites across the United States, Italy and Spain contributed samples from acute and convalescent COVID-19. PBMCs, B-cell-depleted T cells, or T cells were the source of the cDNA or gDNA that made up the material.

Per the germline V gene, CDR1 is SGHDT and CDR2 is YYEEEE. The V gene lost 3 bases and the J gene lost 2 bases, with 15 bases spanning the gap. The CDR3 sequence is 15 residues long. The sequence was obtained from a woman aged 25 to 45 with acute or convalescent COVID-19. V is TRBV5-6 and J is TRBJ2-7; TRBD1 is a possible D gene (6 bases). Material for sequencing was peripheral blood. As DNA, the CDR3 is TGTGCCAGCAGCTATTGGTACCGGGACACCTACGAGCAGTACTTC. It encodes CASSYWYRDTYEQYF.